The 26 T cell receptor beta chains below come from one sample, sequenced in a study of identical twins. Each CDR3 protein gets one entry after TCRdb re-called the 5' RACE reads with MiXCR. The repertoire holds some 590,000 distinct CDR3 sequences, with 9.6% as singletons. The sample was also reused in another study, on yellow fever vaccine responses in identical twins.

Specimen: PBMCs. Every receptor here comes from a young woman in good health.

Ten or more counts support this clonotype. The chain carries TRBV10-3 and TRBJ2-1; 7 nucleotides match TRBD1. V gave up 6 bases and J gave up 5 bases; unmatched junction bases: 4. This CDR3 is built from 13 residues. CDR1 and CDR2 from the germline V gene are ENHRY and SYGVKD. The CDR3 sequence is CAISLDRNNEQFF. In nucleotides, the CDR3 is TGTGCCATCAGCTTGGACAGGAACAATGAGCAGTTCTTC.

This clonotype was picked up a small number of times. The chain employs TRBV20-1 and TRBJ2-2; no reliable D call. The length of the CDR3 is 15 residues. The V and J ends lost 1 base and 1 base respectively, with 10 bases between them. Germline V gene data show CDR1 as DFQATT and CDR2 as SNEGSKA (reference sequence). The CDR3 sequence: CSARGAGGNTGELFF. CDR3 nucleotide sequence: TGCAGTGCTAGAGGGGCAGGTGGGAACACCGGGGAGCTGTTTTTT.

This sequence joins TRBV19 and TRBJ2-5; D may be TRBD2 (6 bases). Trimming shortened V by 0 bases and J by 4 bases, and 9 bases separated the two germline ends. CDR3 size: 14 residues. The germline V gene has CDR1 LNHDA and CDR2 SQIVND (reference sequence). The CDR3 DNA is TGTGCCAGTAGTATAGATCCGGGAGCAGAGACCCAGTACTTC. This gives the protein CASSIDPGAETQYF.

This clonotype was counted at least ten times. The chain links TRBV12-3 or TRBV12-4 to TRBJ2-7; 13 positions match TRBD2. The J segment lost 5 bases and the V segment lost 1 base, leaving 8 bases of the junction unmatched. The CDR3 has 17 amino acids. The CDR3: CASSLGGLAGAKNEQYF. CDR3 nucleotide sequence: TGTGCCAGCAGTTTAGGAGGACTAGCGGGAGCAAAGAACGAGCAGTACTTC.

In its sample, this clonotype was seen many times. This sequence joins TRBV5-1 and TRBJ2-1, with D perhaps matching TRBD1 or TRBD2 (5 bases each). Germline CDR1 SGHRS, CDR2 YFSETQ. This CDR3 contains 15 residues. V was pared by 6 bases and J by 1 base, with 14 bases between. DNA of the CDR3: TGCGCCAGCACCAACAGGACTGGATCCTACAATGAGCAGTTCTTC. Its protein product is CASTNRTGSYNEQFF.

In this sample, this clonotype turned up a few times. The chain has TRBV10-2 and TRBJ1-1, with D perhaps TRBD1 (6 bases). The CDR3 spans 14 residues. Looked up from germline, CDR1 is WSHSY and CDR2 is SAAADI. The V and J ends lost 7 bases and 1 base respectively, with 13 bases between them. Written as DNA, the CDR3 is TGCGCCAGCAAGAGGGGGGGCGAGAACACTGAAGCTTTCTTT. It is translated as CASKRGGENTEAFF.

This clonotype was counted between two and nine times. The J gene is TRBJ2-7, the V gene TRBV29-1; 8 nucleotides align to TRBD2. Germline CDR1 SQVTM, CDR2 ANQGSEA. CDR3 length: 11 amino acids. With V trimmed by 7 bases and J by 6 bases, 5 bases remained unmatched. Here the CDR3 reads CSAAGASEQYF. Written as DNA, the CDR3 is TGCAGCGCAGCGGGGGCCAGCGAGCAGTACTTC.

This clonotype came up a few times. The chain is built from TRBV6-5 and TRBJ2-2; the D gene is possibly TRBD1 (6 bases). Germline loops: CDR1 MNHEY, CDR2 SVGAGI. The CDR3 is made up of 15 amino acids. V was clipped by 4 bases and J by 3 bases, with 12 bases between them. CDR3 in amino acids: CASSLSGVDTGELFF. DNA of the CDR3: TGTGCCAGCAGTTTATCAGGGGTGGACACCGGGGAGCTGTTTTTT.

This clonotype appeared a few times. This rearrangement joins TRBV15 to TRBJ2-5; D may match TRBD1 or TRBD2 (5 bases each). Germline values: CDR1 LNHNV, CDR2 YYDKDF (reference sequence). V dropped 5 bases and J dropped 0 bases, with 19 bases sitting between them. The CDR3 has 17 amino acids. The CDR3 here is CATSSLSLLGDQETQYF. CDR3 in DNA: TGTGCCACCAGCTCCCTGAGTCTATTGGGGGACCAAGAGACCCAGTACTTC. The entire variable domain, with the rest obtained from reference TRBV15 and TRBJ2-5, is as follows: DAMVIQNPRYQVTQFGKPVTLSCSQTLNHNVMYWYQQKSSQAPKLLFHYYDKDFNNEADTPDNFQSRRPNTSFCFLDIRSPGLGDTAMYLCATSSLSLLGDQETQYFGPGTRLLVL.

This rearrangement joins TRBV30 to TRBJ1-2, with D tentatively TRBD1 (5 bases). Germline V lookup: CDR1 GTSNPN, CDR2 SVGIG (reference sequence). The CDR3 covers 13 residues. V was shortened by 0 bases and J by 5 bases, with 10 bases between the two germline ends. The CDR3 protein is CAWSVGDGYGYTF. CDR3 nucleotides: TGTGCCTGGAGTGTAGGGGACGGTTATGGCTACACCTTC. The whole variable domain, remainder taken from reference TRBV30 and TRBJ1-2, is SQTIHQWPATLVQPVGSPLSLECTVEGTSNPNLYWYRQAAGRGLQLLFYSVGIGQISSEVPQNLSASRPQDRQFILSSKKLLLSDSGFYLCAWSVGDGYGYTFGSGTRLTVV.

The table lists this clonotype with a few counts. The chain carries TRBV29-1 and TRBJ2-7; 7 bases map to TRBD2. CDR1 and CDR2 (germline): SQVTM, ANQGSEA. The ends lost 7 bases at V and 2 bases at J; junction bases unmatched: 8. The CDR3 is 13 residues long. The CDR3 coding sequence is TGCAGCGCTGGGCAGCGGGGCCCCTACGAGCAGTACTTC. This gives the protein CSAGQRGPYEQYF.

This clonotype was counted many times. This chain links TRBV16 with TRBJ1-5; 7 bases are shared with TRBD1. This CDR3 has 13 amino acids. Germline CDR1 is KGHSY and CDR2 is FQNENV. Trimming removed 3 bases from V and 6 bases from J; junction bases left unmatched: 2. This chain's CDR3 is CASSQTGTQPQHF. CDR3 nucleotides: TGTGCCAGCAGCCAGACAGGGACTCAGCCCCAGCATTTT.

The rearrangement joins TRBV3-1 to TRBJ2-7; the match to TRBD1 covers 10 bases. The junction had 11 bases not matched to a gene; V was cut back by 6 bases and J by 6 bases. Germline-derived CDR1 and CDR2 are LGHDT and YNNKEL (reference sequence). This CDR3 has 15 amino acids. The CDR3 DNA is TGTGCCAGCAGTCCAAGCGGGACAGGGGTGGCCGAGCAGTACTTC. Amino acids: CASSPSGTGVAEQYF.

The sample holds many counts of this clonotype. The genes are TRBV20-1 and TRBJ2-3; D not certain. Trimming left V 3 bases short and J 3 bases short, with 7 bases between. The CDR3 loop spans 12 amino acids. CDR1 is DFQATT, CDR2 SNEGSKA, per germline (reference sequence). The DNA for the CDR3 is TGCAGTGCTAGCCTGTTAACAGATACGCAGTATTTT. This translates into CSASLLTDTQYF.

This chain uses TRBV4-1 with TRBJ2-1; maybe TRBD2 (6 bases). The CDR3 covers 17 residues. In germline, CDR1 is MGHRA, CDR2 YSYEKL. V lost 0 bases to trimming and J lost 3 bases, with 15 bases between them. Written as DNA, the CDR3 is TGCGCCAGCAGCCAAGAGACGGGACGGGGACTCTACAATGAGCAGTTCTTC. This codes for CASSQETGRGLYNEQFF.

This clonotype was seen at least ten times. The chain uses TRBV5-6 and TRBJ1-5, with a possible D match to TRBD1 (5 bases). The V gene lost 1 base and the J gene lost 2 bases, with 10 bases spanning the gap. The CDR3 has 15 residues. Germline loops: CDR1 SGHDT, CDR2 YYEEEE. This CDR3 reads CASSLRDGGNQPQHF. CDR3 DNA sequence: TGTGCCAGCAGCTTGCGGGACGGTGGCAATCAGCCCCAGCATTTT.

Notes on this clonotype: A read error may produce the germline difference seen at one junction end. The genes are TRBV9 and TRBJ2-1; D unclear. The CDR3 spans 17 residues. Germline CDR1 SGDLS, CDR2 YYNGEE. The CDR3 bases are TGTGCCCGCAGCGTAGCCGCTAGATTTAGCTCCTACAATGAGCAGTTCTTC. Translation gives CARSVAARFSSYNEQFF.

The chain links TRBV5-7 to TRBJ2-7; a weak D match, TRBD2 (7 bases). TRBV5-7 is designated an ORF whose function remains uncertain. Trimming took off 4 bases at V and 5 bases at J, with 19 bases between the two ends. This CDR3 region has 15 residues. DNA for the CDR3: TGTGCCAGCAGCCCCGGAGTAGGGGGGGTCGACGAGCAGTACTTC. This encodes CASSPGVGGVDEQYF.

This chain links TRBV7-9 with TRBJ2-7; 11 nucleotides align to TRBD2. This CDR3 has 15 amino acids. With V trimmed by 3 bases and J by 2 bases, 3 bases remained unmatched. In germline, CDR1 is SEHNR, CDR2 FQNEAQ (reference sequence). The CDR3 coding sequence is TGTGCCAGCAGCTTCCTTAGCGGGGGGGCCTACGAGCAGTACTTC. Translated, it gives CASSFLSGGAYEQYF.

The rearrangement uses TRBV28 and TRBJ2-1; 10 positions agree with TRBD2. Trimming removed 5 bases from V and 4 bases from J; junction bases left unmatched: 14. Germline V gene sequence: CDR1 MDHEN, CDR2 SYDVKM. CDR3 length: 18 amino acids. The CDR3 region is CASSTSTNSGGIYNEQFF. In nucleotides, the CDR3 is TGTGCCAGCAGTACTTCCACTAATAGCGGGGGGATATACAATGAGCAGTTCTTC.

This clonotype has only a few counts. The chain employs TRBV9 and TRBJ2-1; 10 bases fit TRBD1. The CDR3 runs 17 residues. After removal of 2 bases from V and 4 bases from J, the junction contained 9 bases not matched to a gene. Germline assignment: CDR1 SGDLS and CDR2 YYNGEE. In nucleotides, the CDR3 is TGTGCCAGCAGCGTTCCTCCGGGACAGGGGATGTACAATGAGCAGTTCTTC. It codes for CASSVPPGQGMYNEQFF.

The chain is built from TRBV5-1 and TRBJ2-1; the match to TRBD1 covers 7 bases. This CDR3 spans 15 amino acids. V lost 0 bases and J lost 4; bases outside the gene matches: 4. Germline V CDR1 and CDR2: SGHRS, YFSETQ. This CDR3 reads CASSLATGKYNEQFF. The CDR3 DNA follows: TGCGCCAGCAGCTTGGCGACAGGGAAGTACAATGAGCAGTTCTTC.

This clonotype has a count of ten or more. J is TRBJ2-7 and V is TRBV4-2, with TRBD1 matching 10 bases. This CDR3 has 14 residues. Trimming took 8 bases from V and 3 from J; bases not matched to a gene: 7. CDR1 is LGHNA, CDR2 YNFKEQ, per germline. The CDR3 nucleotides read TGTGCCAGCCGGTCGGACAGGGGGGGCTACGAGCAGTACTTC. This sequence encodes CASRSDRGGYEQYF.

This clonotype was detected ten times or more. The chain links TRBV12-3 or TRBV12-4 to TRBJ2-7; weak D call: TRBD2 (7 bases). Trimming cost V 1 base and J 2 bases, with 15 bases left between them. CDR3 length: 16 residues. The chain's CDR3 is CASSLVGGGPTYEQYF. The CDR3 DNA sequence: TGTGCCAGCAGTTTAGTTGGCGGGGGCCCCACCTACGAGCAGTACTTC.

This chain uses TRBV7-8 with TRBJ2-7; maybe TRBD1 (6 bases). Germline CDR1 is SGHVS and CDR2 is FQNEAQ. CDR3 length: 16 residues. V lost 5 bases, J lost 2 bases, and 19 bases lay in between. In DNA form, the CDR3 reads TGTGCCAGCAGCCGATCGACAGGTGGGGTCACCTACGAGCAGTACTTC. Translating it yields CASSRSTGGVTYEQYF.

The chain has TRBV9 and TRBJ1-4; no definite D call. Trimming pared 0 bases from V and 8 bases from J, leaving 11 bases between. Germline V gene data show CDR1 as SGDLS and CDR2 as YYNGEE. The CDR3 covers 14 residues. CDR3 residues: CASSVAWSPEKLFF. Written as DNA, the CDR3 is TGTGCCAGCAGCGTAGCCTGGTCCCCGGAAAAACTGTTTTTT.